One and the same sample provided the 2 T cell receptor delta chains below, sequenced in a study of gamma-delta T cells after stem cell transplantation. TCRdb used CATT to re-call clones from the RT-PCR reads. The table shows over a thousand delta-chain clones, with approximately 3.8% occurring only once. The source material was gamma-delta T cells. Receptors were obtained from a human donor. It is not recorded whose cells these are; they may come from a transplant donor.

As concerns this clone: This likely reflects a read error, since a far larger clone is one base away. The same CDR3 arises from other DNA sequences in this sample as well. This chain's CDR3 is CACDTVAGGSVDTDKLIF. The DNA of the CDR3 is TGTGCCTGTGACACAGTGGCTGGGGGATCAGTGGACACCGATAAACTCATCTTT. V and J are TRDV2 and TRDJ1, with TRDD3 identical over 9 bases. Germline trimming cut 1 base from V and 0 bases from J; bases unmatched to any gene: 11. The CDR3 is 18 amino acids. Germline CDR1 and CDR2: GEAIGNYY and EKD.

This clone is large by share. This sample also contains other DNA sequences that code for the same CDR3. The J gene is TRDJ1, the V gene TRDV2, with TRDD3 matching over 13 bases. The CDR3 is 17 amino acids. With 3 bases clipped from V and 2 bases from J, the junction kept 8 bases outside the gene matches. Germline CDR1 is GEAIGNYY and CDR2 is EKD. CDR3 region: CACDAVLGDTRTDKLIF. CDR3 nucleotides: TGTGCCTGTGACGCCGTACTGGGGGATACGCGAACCGATAAACTCATCTTT.